This entry lists 30 T cell receptor beta chains sequenced from one sample in a study of CD8 T cells in ankylosing spondylitis. One entry per CDR3 protein results from TCRdb running MiXCR on the 5' RACE reads. The top ten clones hold more than 13% of a sample with about 220,000 distinct CDR3 sequences, roughly 6.6% of them seen once. Regarding the study as a whole: About 8 highly homologous variants made up a TCR beta motif that seemed to typify ankylosing spondylitis blood.

These receptors have no known antigen. The sample taken for sequencing was blood, either unsorted or a sorted T cell fraction (not recorded which). These TCRs come from a male donor with ankylosing spondylitis.

This clonotype was seen ten or more times. The chain has TRBV20-1 and TRBJ2-1; no reliable D call. Per germline, CDR1 DFQATT and CDR2 SNEGSKA (reference sequence). Trimming removed 6 bases from V and 4 bases from J, with 7 bases in between. This CDR3 has 11 amino acids. The CDR3 here is CSAPQYNEQFF. Here the CDR3 DNA reads TGCAGTGCGCCCCAGTACAATGAGCAGTTCTTC.

This clonotype occurred many times. The rearrangement uses TRBV7-8 and TRBJ2-5; TRBD2 agrees at 11 bases. Germline-derived CDR1 and CDR2 are SGHVS and FQNEAQ. CDR3 length: 16 amino acids. With V trimmed by 5 bases and J by 5 bases, 10 bases remained unmatched. The CDR3 bases are TGTGCCAGCAGCCAAGGGCCTAGCGGGGGGTGGGAGACCCAGTACTTC. Protein: CASSQGPSGGWETQYF. Filled out from reference TRBV7-8 and TRBJ2-5, the complete variable domain reads GAGVSQSPRYKVAKRGQDVALRCDPISGHVSLFWYQQALGQGPEFLTYFQNEAQLDKSGLPSDRFFAERPEGSVSTLKIQRTQQEDSAVYLCASSQGPSGGWETQYFGPGTRLLVL.

On this clonotype itself: A much larger clone lies a single base off, so this may be a read error. Here the CDR3 reads CSARALELSCEQYF. CDR3 in DNA: TGCAGTGCTAGGGCACTGGAGCTCTCCTGCGAGCAGTACTTC. The chain is built from TRBV20-1 and TRBJ2-7; D is ambiguous. The length of the CDR3 is 14 residues. Germline CDR1 and CDR2: DFQATT and SNEGSKA (reference sequence).

This clonotype was counted many times. V is TRBV7-9 and J is TRBJ2-1; D is unresolved. Germline V lookup: CDR1 SEHNR, CDR2 FQNEAQ (reference sequence). This CDR3 contains 12 residues. With 6 bases removed from V and 6 bases from J, the gap between germline ends came to 9 bases. The CDR3 region is CASRETGNEQFF. The CDR3 DNA is TGTGCCAGCAGAGAGACTGGCAATGAGCAGTTCTTC.

This clonotype occurred many times. The chain has TRBV20-1 and TRBJ1-2; D remains ambiguous. Germline V gives CDR1 DFQATT, CDR2 SNEGSKA (reference sequence). The V end lost 0 bases, the J end lost 2 bases, and 10 bases lay between the germline ends. The CDR3 is made up of 14 amino acids. In DNA form, the CDR3 reads TGCAGTGCTAGAGATGAGGGCTGGAACTATGGCTACACCTTC. It codes for CSARDEGWNYGYTF.

This clonotype has at least ten counts. CDR3 in amino acids: CASSSGSPLHF. DNA for the CDR3: TGTGCCAGCAGCTCGGGGTCACCCCTCCACTTT. The chain combines TRBV12-3 or TRBV12-4 with TRBJ1-6; no definite D call. V lost 6 bases and J 10 bases, leaving 7 bases between the germline ends. This CDR3 has 11 residues.

V is TRBV20-1 and J is TRBJ2-7, with 9 bases identical to TRBD2. The CDR3 has 14 residues. Germline CDR1 DFQATT, CDR2 SNEGSKA (reference sequence). The J segment lost 3 bases and the V segment lost 0 bases, leaving 3 bases of the junction unmatched. The CDR3 loop reads CSAREGLADYEQYF. In nucleotides, the CDR3 is TGCAGTGCTAGAGAGGGACTAGCAGACTACGAGCAGTACTTC.

This clonotype was seen many times. This sequence joins TRBV9 and TRBJ1-2; D is undetermined. This CDR3 has 14 residues. The V and J ends lost 0 bases and 1 base respectively, with 7 bases between them. Germline V CDR1 and CDR2: SGDLS, YYNGEE. The CDR3 sequence: CASSVDGDNYGYTF. The CDR3 DNA reads TGTGCCAGCAGCGTAGACGGGGATAACTATGGCTACACCTTC. Supplemented by reference TRBV9 and TRBJ1-2, the full variable domain reads DSGVTQTPKHLITATGQRVTLRCSPRSGDLSVYWYQQSLDQGLQFLIQYYNGEERAKGNILERFSAQQFPDLHSELNLSSLELGDSALYFCASSVDGDNYGYTFGSGTRLTVV.

This clonotype has ten or more counts. V and J are TRBV6-1 and TRBJ2-3, with TRBD1 as a possible D gene (5 bases). The germline CDR1 and CDR2 sequences are MNHNS and SASEGT. The germline V and J ends were trimmed by 5 bases and 3 bases, with 9 bases remaining between them. The CDR3 has 13 residues. The CDR3 region is CASSTTETDTQYF. The CDR3 nucleotides read TGTGCCAGCAGTACGACAGAGACAGATACGCAGTATTTT.

The chain carries TRBV2 and TRBJ1-4; D call uncertain. V shed 2 bases and J shed 11 bases, with 0 bases lying between them. The CDR3 has 9 amino acids. Germline CDR1 and CDR2: SNHLY and FYNNEI. This chain's CDR3 is CASSEKLFF. The CDR3 coding sequence is TGTGCCAGCAGTGAAAAACTGTTTTTT.

This clonotype showed up just a few times. This chain uses TRBV4-2 with TRBJ1-1; D is perhaps TRBD1 (5 bases). The germline V gene encodes CDR1 LGHNA and CDR2 YNFKEQ. V gave up 4 bases and J gave up 4 bases, with 13 bases separating them. The CDR3 extends over 14 amino acids. CDR3 loop: CASSPRQGVTEAFF. The CDR3 region has the DNA TGTGCCAGCAGCCCACGGCAGGGCGTCACTGAAGCTTTCTTT.

This clonotype was found many times. The chain is built from TRBV6-1 and TRBJ1-1; 10 nucleotides agree with TRBD1. V lost 6 bases, J lost 1 base, and 2 bases stayed unmatched. Per the germline V gene, CDR1 is MNHNS and CDR2 is SASEGT. This CDR3 is built from 14 residues. CDR3 sequence: CASRGDRGNTEAFF. The CDR3 nucleotides read TGTGCCAGCAGGGGGGACAGGGGGAACACTGAAGCTTTCTTT.

Here the CDR3 reads CASSQGSGTGGYEQYF. The CDR3 region has the DNA TGCGCCAGCAGCCAAGGTTCTGGCACAGGGGGGTACGAGCAGTACTTC. The chain carries TRBV4-3 and TRBJ2-7; 8 bases agree with TRBD1. There are 16 residues in the CDR3. CDR1 and CDR2 from the germline V gene are LGHNA and YSLEER. Unmatched junction bases numbered 9, after V lost 1 base and J lost 4 bases.

This clonotype was detected a few times. The chain links TRBV7-6 to TRBJ2-3, with D unresolved. Germline-derived CDR1 and CDR2 are SGHVS and FNYEAQ. The CDR3 has 13 amino acids. V lost 7 bases to trimming and J lost 8 bases, with 16 bases between them. DNA of the CDR3: TGTGCCAGCACTCCCATCACGGTGGGTACGCAGTATTTT. Amino acid sequence: CASTPITVGTQYF. The full variable domain, completed using reference TRBV7-6 and TRBJ2-3, is GAGVSQSPRYKVTKRGQDVALRCDPISGHVSLYWYRQALGQGPEFLTYFNYEAQQDKSGLPNDRFSAERPEGSISTLTIQRTEQRDSAMYRCASTPITVGTQYFGPGTRLTVL.

In its sample, this clonotype was seen a few times. The chain uses TRBV20-1 and TRBJ1-5; D call uncertain. Trimming took off 6 bases at V and 7 bases at J, with 25 bases between the two ends. CDR1 is DFQATT and CDR2 is SNEGSKA in the germline V gene (reference sequence). CDR3 length: 16 residues. DNA for the CDR3: TGCAGTGCCACGGACGTAGGAGGGCGCATTAGACAGCCCCAGCATTTT. The encoded protein is CSATDVGGRIRQPQHF.

At least ten counts were recorded for this clonotype. The chain combines TRBV4-3 with TRBJ2-1, with 7 bases fitting TRBD1. Germline values: CDR1 LGHNA, CDR2 YSLEER. The CDR3 is 15 amino acids. V dropped 0 bases and J dropped 5; count of bases not matched to a gene: 4. DNA of the CDR3: TGCGCCAGCAGCCAAGACGGGACAGTACACAATGAGCAGTTCTTC. Translation gives CASSQDGTVHNEQFF.

This clonotype has a count of ten or more. The chain employs TRBV5-5 and TRBJ1-1; D is ambiguous. The CDR3 runs to 13 residues. Per germline, CDR1 SGHKS and CDR2 YYEKEE (reference sequence). Trimming cost V 2 bases and J 5 bases, with 10 bases left between them. CDR3 loop: CASSFEQWTEAFF. DNA for the CDR3: TGTGCCAGCAGCTTCGAGCAGTGGACTGAAGCTTTCTTT.

The chain carries TRBV10-2 and TRBJ2-7; D might be TRBD1 or TRBD2, each matching 5 bases. The CDR3 runs to 13 residues. From germline, CDR1 is WSHSY and CDR2 SAAADI. V lost 5 bases and J 2 bases, leaving 10 bases between the germline ends. CDR3 sequence reads: CASSRDPAYEQYF. The CDR3, as DNA: TGCGCCAGCAGTAGGGACCCGGCCTACGAGCAGTACTTC.

This clonotype has more than one count but fewer than ten. CDR3 sequence reads: CAVRGEGINEQFF. CDR3 coding DNA: TGTGCCGTGAGAGGGGAGGGAATCAATGAGCAGTTCTTC. V is TRBV11-2 and J is TRBJ2-1; 7 bases fit TRBD2. Germline CDR1 reads SGHAT; CDR2 reads FQNNGV. The CDR3 loop spans 13 amino acids. Trimming cost V 11 bases and J 6 bases; bases outside gene matches: 10.

This clonotype showed up just a few times. V is TRBV10-3 and J is TRBJ2-2; the D is unclear. CDR1 and CDR2 (germline): ENHRY, SYGVKD. The CDR3 spans 13 residues. V was trimmed by 2 bases and J by 0 bases, leaving 1 base between them. For the CDR3, the DNA is TGTGCCATCAGTGAGACGAACACCGGGGAGCTGTTTTTT. Translated: CAISETNTGELFF.

This clonotype was seen ten or more times. The chain employs TRBV20-1 and TRBJ2-3; D is unclear. The CDR3 consists of 14 residues. V was cut by 6 bases and J by 1 base, with 14 bases left in between. Germline CDR1 and CDR2: DFQATT and SNEGSKA (reference sequence). The CDR3 sequence is CSAVDHAGTDTQYF. The CDR3 DNA reads as TGCAGTGCCGTAGACCACGCCGGCACAGATACGCAGTATTTT.

This clonotype has a count of ten or more. The chain recombines TRBV16 with TRBJ2-7; no definite D call. V dropped 0 bases and J dropped 4 bases, with 7 bases sitting between them. Germline V lookup: CDR1 KGHSY, CDR2 FQNENV. The CDR3 covers 13 residues. The CDR3 here is CASSQSKLYEQYF. The CDR3 DNA sequence: TGTGCCAGCAGCCAATCAAAGTTATACGAGCAGTACTTC.

This clonotype was recorded many times. The J gene is TRBJ1-6, the V gene TRBV4-3; D is uncertain. The CDR3 runs to 17 residues. V was shortened by 0 bases and J by 0 bases, with 9 bases between the two germline ends. Germline lookup yields CDR1 LGHNA and CDR2 YSLEER. CDR3 protein: CASSQDMAGSYNSPLHF. CDR3 in DNA: TGCGCCAGCAGCCAAGATATGGCGGGCTCCTATAATTCACCCCTCCACTTT.

The chain has TRBV28 and TRBJ1-2; unclear D gene. V lost 3 bases and J 6 bases, leaving 11 bases between the germline ends. From germline, CDR1 is MDHEN and CDR2 SYDVKM. This CDR3 is 13 amino acids long. The CDR3, as DNA: TGTGCCAGCAGTTTGGGGAGCCCGGATGGCTACACCTTC. Its protein product is CASSLGSPDGYTF.

This clonotype showed up just a few times. The chain combines TRBV29-1 with TRBJ2-7; 8 nucleotides agree with TRBD1. Looked up from germline, CDR1 is SQVTM and CDR2 is ANQGSEA. V was pared by 3 bases and J by 3 bases, with 1 base of the junction left unmatched. CDR3 length: 12 residues. In nucleotides, the CDR3 is TGCAGCGTTGAGGGGACAGGCTACGAGCAGTACTTC. Its protein is CSVEGTGYEQYF.

The sample holds many counts of this clonotype. This sequence joins TRBV25-1 and TRBJ2-5, with 7 bases aligning to TRBD1. The CDR3 sequence is 13 residues long. V lost 6 bases to trimming and J lost 0 bases; unmatched junction nucleotides: 1. Germline V gene data show CDR1 as MGHDK and CDR2 as SYGVNS. The chain's CDR3 is CASRQGYQETQYF. In nucleotides, the CDR3 is TGTGCCAGCAGACAGGGGTACCAAGAGACCCAGTACTTC. The full variable domain, with the rest looked up from reference TRBV25-1 and TRBJ2-5, is EADIYQTPRYLVIGTGKKITLECSQTMGHDKMYWYQQDPGMELHLIHYSYGVNSTEKGDLSSESTVSRIRTEHFPLTLESARPSHTSQYLCASRQGYQETQYFGPGTRLLVL.

This clonotype was found a few times. This chain links TRBV27 with TRBJ2-6; D call uncertain. V lost 6 bases to trimming and J lost 0 bases, with 3 bases between them. There are 13 residues in the CDR3. In germline, CDR1 is MNHEY, CDR2 SMNVEV (reference sequence). The CDR3 is CASRISGANVLTF. CDR3 nucleotides: TGTGCCAGCAGGATCTCTGGGGCCAACGTCCTGACTTTC.

This clonotype came up many times. The chain joins TRBV5-1 to TRBJ2-7; no reliable D call. This CDR3 contains 16 residues. Germline V lookup: CDR1 SGHRS, CDR2 YFSETQ. The V end was cut by 0 bases, the J end by 3 bases, with 16 bases between. The CDR3, as DNA: TGCGCCAGCAGCTTGGGGAACCTGGGTAGGTACTACGAGCAGTACTTC. It translates to CASSLGNLGRYYEQYF.

This clonotype was counted many times. V and J are TRBV9 and TRBJ2-3; D uncertain. V dropped 0 bases and J dropped 3 bases, with 8 bases sitting between them. The V gene's germline CDR1 is SGDLS and CDR2 YYNGEE. The CDR3 consists of 14 residues. CDR3: CASSVEGGTDTQYF. The CDR3 DNA reads as TGTGCCAGCAGCGTAGAGGGTGGGACAGATACGCAGTATTTT. The full variable domain, with the rest looked up from reference TRBV9 and TRBJ2-3, is DSGVTQTPKHLITATGQRVTLRCSPRSGDLSVYWYQQSLDQGLQFLIQYYNGEERAKGNILERFSAQQFPDLHSELNLSSLELGDSALYFCASSVEGGTDTQYFGPGTRLTVL.

This clonotype was detected many times. This CDR3 fails to terminate in the conserved phenylalanine or tryptophan, so it likely reflects a read error. The DNA is omitted, as the CDR3 cannot be located on it reliably, and the CDR3 follows TCRdb's listing. The V call is TRBV13, the J call TRBJ2-7; the D call TRBD2 from the table was never checked on the DNA. The CDR3 spans 15 residues, counting both ends. Germline CDR1 is PRHDT and CDR2 is FYEKMQ (reference sequence). The CDR3 sequence: CASSIGTSGRSETVY.